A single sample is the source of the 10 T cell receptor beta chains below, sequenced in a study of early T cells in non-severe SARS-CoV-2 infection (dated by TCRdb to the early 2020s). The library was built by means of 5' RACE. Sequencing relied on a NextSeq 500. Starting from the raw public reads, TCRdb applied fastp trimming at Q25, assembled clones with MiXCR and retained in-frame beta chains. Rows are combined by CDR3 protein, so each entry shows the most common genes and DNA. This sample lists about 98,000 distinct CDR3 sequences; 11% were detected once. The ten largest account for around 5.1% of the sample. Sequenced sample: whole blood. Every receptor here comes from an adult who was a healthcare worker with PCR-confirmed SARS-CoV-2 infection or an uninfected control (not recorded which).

CDR3 in DNA: TGTGCCAGCAGCACTGAGCCCTATGGCTACACCTTC. This translates into CASSTEPYGYTF. The chain has TRBV12-3 or TRBV12-4 and TRBJ1-2; D gene unclear. Trimming took 6 bases from V and 4 from J, leaving 9 bases between them. This CDR3 comprises 12 residues.

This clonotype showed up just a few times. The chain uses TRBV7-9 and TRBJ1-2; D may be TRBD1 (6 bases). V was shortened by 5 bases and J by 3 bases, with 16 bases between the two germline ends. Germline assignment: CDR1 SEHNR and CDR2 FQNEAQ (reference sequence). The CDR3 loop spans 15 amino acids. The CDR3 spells CASSRGGREDYGYTF. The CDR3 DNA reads TGTGCCAGCAGCCGCGGGGGCAGGGAGGACTATGGCTACACCTTC.

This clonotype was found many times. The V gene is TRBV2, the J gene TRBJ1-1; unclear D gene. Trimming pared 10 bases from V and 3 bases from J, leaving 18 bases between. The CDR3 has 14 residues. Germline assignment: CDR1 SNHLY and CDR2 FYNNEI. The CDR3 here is CATRSSGWYTEAFF. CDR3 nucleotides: TGTGCCACCCGCTCGAGCGGCTGGTACACTGAAGCTTTCTTT. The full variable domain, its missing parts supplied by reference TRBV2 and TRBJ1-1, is EPEVTQTPSHQVTQMGQEVILRCVPISNHLYFYWYRQILGQKVEFLVSFYNNEISEKSEIFDDQFSVERPDGSNFTLKIRSTKLEDSAMYFCATRSSGWYTEAFFGQGTRLTVV.

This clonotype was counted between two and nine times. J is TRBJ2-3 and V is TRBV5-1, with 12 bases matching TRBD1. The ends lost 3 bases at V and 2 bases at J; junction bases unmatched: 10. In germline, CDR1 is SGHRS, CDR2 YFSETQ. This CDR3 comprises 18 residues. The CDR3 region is CASSSGLGTGGFTDTQYF. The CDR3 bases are TGCGCCAGCAGCTCCGGCCTCGGGACAGGGGGCTTCACAGATACGCAGTATTTT.

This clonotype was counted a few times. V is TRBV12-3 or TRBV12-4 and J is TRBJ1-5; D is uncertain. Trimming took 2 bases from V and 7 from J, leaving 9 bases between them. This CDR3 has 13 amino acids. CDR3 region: CASSLRVQQPQHF. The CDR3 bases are TGTGCCAGCAGTTTACGGGTGCAACAGCCCCAGCATTTT.

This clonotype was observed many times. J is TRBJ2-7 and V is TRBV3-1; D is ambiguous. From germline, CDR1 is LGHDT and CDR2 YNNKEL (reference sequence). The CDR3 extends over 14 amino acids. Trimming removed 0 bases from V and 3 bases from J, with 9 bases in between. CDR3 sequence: CASSQDGGSYEQYF. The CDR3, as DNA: TGTGCCAGCAGCCAAGATGGTGGCAGCTACGAGCAGTACTTC.

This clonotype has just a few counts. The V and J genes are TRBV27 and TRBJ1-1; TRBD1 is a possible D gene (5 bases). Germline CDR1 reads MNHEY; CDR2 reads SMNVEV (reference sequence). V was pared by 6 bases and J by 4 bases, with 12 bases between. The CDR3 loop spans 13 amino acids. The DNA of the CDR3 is TGTGCCAGCAGGGATATGGGGCGCACTGAAGCTTTCTTT. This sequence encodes CASRDMGRTEAFF.

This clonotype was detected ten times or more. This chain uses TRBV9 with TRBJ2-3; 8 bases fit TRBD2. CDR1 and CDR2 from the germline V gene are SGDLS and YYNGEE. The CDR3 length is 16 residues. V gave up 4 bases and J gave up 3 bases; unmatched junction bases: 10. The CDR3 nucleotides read TGTGCCAGCAGCCGCATGGGAGCGGGAGTGACAGATACGCAGTATTTT. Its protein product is CASSRMGAGVTDTQYF.

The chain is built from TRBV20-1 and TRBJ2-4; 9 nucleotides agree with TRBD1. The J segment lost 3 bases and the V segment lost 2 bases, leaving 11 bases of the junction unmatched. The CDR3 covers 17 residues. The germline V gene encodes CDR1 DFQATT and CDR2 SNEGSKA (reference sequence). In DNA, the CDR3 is TGCAGTGCTAGACCGACAGGGGGTTCCTTAGGCAAAAACATTCAGTACTTC. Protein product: CSARPTGGSLGKNIQYF.

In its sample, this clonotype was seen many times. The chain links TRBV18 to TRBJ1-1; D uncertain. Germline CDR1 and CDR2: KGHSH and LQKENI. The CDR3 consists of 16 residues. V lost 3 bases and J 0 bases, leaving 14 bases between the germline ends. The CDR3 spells CASSPPLGIMNTEAFF. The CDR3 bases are TGTGCCAGCTCACCCCCTCTAGGGATCATGAACACTGAAGCTTTCTTT.